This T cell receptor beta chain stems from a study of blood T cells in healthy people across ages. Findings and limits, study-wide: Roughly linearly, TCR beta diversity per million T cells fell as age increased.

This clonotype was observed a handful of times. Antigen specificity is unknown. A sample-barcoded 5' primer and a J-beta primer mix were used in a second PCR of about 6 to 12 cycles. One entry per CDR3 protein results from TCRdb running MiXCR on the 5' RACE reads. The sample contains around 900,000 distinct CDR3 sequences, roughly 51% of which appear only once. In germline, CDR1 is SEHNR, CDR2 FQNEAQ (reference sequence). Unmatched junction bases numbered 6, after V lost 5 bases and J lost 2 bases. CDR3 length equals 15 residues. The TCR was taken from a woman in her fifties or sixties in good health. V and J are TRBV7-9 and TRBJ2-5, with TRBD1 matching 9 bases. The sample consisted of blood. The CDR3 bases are TGTGCCAGCAGCACTGGGGACAGGGAACAAGAGACCCAGTACTTC. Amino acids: CASSTGDREQETQYF.